This TCR beta chain appears in the sequencing data of a study of identical twins. General observations from the study: For cord blood, abundant beta clonotypes had fewer insertions, unlike memory repertoires, which showed none. Weaker excess sharing between twins was seen in beta out-of-frame sequences. For out-of-frame alpha sequences shared by twins, low generation probability was in excess.

Template switching supplied a universal primer site; unique molecular identifiers were carried on the cDNA. TCRdb reanalysed the 5' RACE reads using MiXCR and keeps one entry per CDR3 protein. This sample carries around 480,000 distinct CDR3 sequences, 12% to 15% of them seen once, and the ten largest clones take about 0.54%. Trimming at V came to 2 bases and at J to 9 bases, leaving 7 bases not matched to a gene. The CDR3 runs 15 residues. The germline V gene has CDR1 MDHEN and CDR2 SYDVKM. This clonotype appeared a few times. Its target is not known. These data also formed part of another study, on yellow fever vaccine responses in identical twins.

The source of this sequence is a woman under 30 in good health. The material sequenced was CD4+ T cells sorted from blood. The chain has TRBV28 and TRBJ2-1, with 10 bases that match TRBD2. The CDR3 DNA follows: TGTGCCAGCAGTTTAATTACTAGCGGGGCCCCTGAGCAGTTCTTC. Amino acid sequence: CASSLITSGAPEQFF.